A single sample gave rise to the 13 T cell receptor beta chains below, sequenced in a study of regulatory T cells in long-lasting Graves disease. Assembly of TCR beta libraries relied on iRepertoire HTBI primers together with Arm-PCR of CDR3 regions. One entry per CDR3 protein results from TCRdb running MiXCR on the multiplex PCR reads. The profile shows 650,000 to 850,000 distinct CDR3 sequences, around 30% of them singletons. The time point denotes: persistent/refractory GD, antithyroid drugs over 5 years with positive TRAb. The TCR library used RNA extracted from PBMCs. The specimen was peripheral blood mononuclear cells (PBMCs), collected when the disease was refractory, from a patient treated with antithyroid drugs. All receptors come from a female donor with Graves disease.

This clonotype was recorded a few times. The chain employs TRBV13 and TRBJ1-1; D is perhaps TRBD1 (5 bases). V lost 5 bases to trimming and J lost 0 bases, with 19 bases between them. The CDR3 loop spans 17 amino acids. CDR1 is PRHDT and CDR2 is FYEKMQ in the germline V gene (reference sequence). CDR3 protein: CASSPRQSLSMNTEAFF. The CDR3 DNA follows: TGTGCCAGCAGCCCAAGACAGAGCCTCTCCATGAACACTGAAGCTTTCTTT.

This clonotype showed up many times. V usage is TRBV28 and J usage is TRBJ1-1; D gene ambiguous. The CDR3 is made up of 13 amino acids. Deletions cut 7 bases from V and 5 bases from J, with 14 bases between. Germline CDR1 is MDHEN and CDR2 is SYDVKM. DNA of the CDR3: TGTGCCAGCACTTTTACGGTGGGGACTGAAGCTTTCTTT. Translation gives CASTFTVGTEAFF.

The genes are TRBV6-1 and TRBJ1-2, with unresolved D. Germline assignment: CDR1 MNHNS and CDR2 SASEGT. Trimming left V 5 bases short and J 4 bases short, with 11 bases between. This CDR3 is 13 amino acids long. The CDR3 protein is CASSRDLTYGYTF. The DNA for the CDR3 is TGTGCCAGCAGTCGTGATCTTACCTATGGCTACACCTTC.

There are a few counts of this clonotype. The chain is built from TRBV6-9 and TRBJ2-7, with D uncertain. The V gene lost 3 bases and the J gene lost 4 bases, with 16 bases spanning the gap. The V gene's germline CDR1 is MNHGY and CDR2 SVAAGI. The CDR3 covers 15 residues. In nucleotides, the CDR3 is TGTGCCAGCAGTTACGCCGGTAACAGTCTATACGAGCAGTACTTC. It translates to CASSYAGNSLYEQYF.

This clonotype was seen only a few times. V usage is TRBV6-5 and J usage is TRBJ1-1, with TRBD1 identical over 8 bases. Germline trimming cut 2 bases from V and 3 bases from J; bases unmatched to any gene: 2. The CDR3 totals 14 residues. Germline CDR1 is MNHEY and CDR2 is SVGAGI. The CDR3 sequence is CASSYQGADTEAFF. CDR3 coding DNA: TGTGCCAGCAGTTACCAGGGGGCGGACACTGAAGCTTTCTTT.

This clonotype was observed many times. This sequence joins TRBV12-3 or TRBV12-4 and TRBJ1-2; 7 nucleotides align to TRBD1. With V trimmed by 5 bases and J by 5 bases, 17 bases remained unmatched. The CDR3 is 17 amino acids. CDR3 DNA: TGTGCCAGCAGTCAAGGGACAGAAGGATACTCCCTATATGGCTACACCTTC. Protein: CASSQGTEGYSLYGYTF.

The V gene is TRBV10-3, the J gene TRBJ2-5; D gene unclear. The ends were cut back, 0 bases at V and 1 base at J, with 3 bases in the middle. Germline CDR1 reads ENHRY; CDR2 reads SYGVKD. The CDR3 consists of 13 residues. CDR3 residues: CAISESPQETQYF. Here the CDR3 DNA reads TGTGCCATCAGTGAGTCTCCCCAAGAGACCCAGTACTTC.

This clonotype was seen a single time. The chain recombines TRBV6-5 with TRBJ1-5; D is unresolved. This CDR3 region has 15 residues. Germline V lookup: CDR1 MNHEY, CDR2 SVGAGI. Trimming stripped 4 bases from V and 6 bases from J, with 16 bases between. The CDR3 coding sequence is TGTGCCAGCAGTTCCGAGATAAGTAATATTCAGCCCCAGCATTTT. It translates to CASSSEISNIQPQHF.

The rearrangement links TRBV6-2 or TRBV6-3 to TRBJ1-2; a weak D match, TRBD1 (6 bases). Trimming pared 3 bases from V and 4 bases from J, leaving 15 bases between. The germline V gene encodes CDR1 MNHEY and CDR2 SVGEGT. This CDR3 has 15 amino acids. CDR3 nucleotides: TGTGCCAGCAGTTATACAGGGAGGCCGGGCTATGGCTACACCTTC. This codes for CASSYTGRPGYGYTF.

The rearrangement joins TRBV29-1 to TRBJ2-2; 7 bases agree with TRBD2. The germline V gene encodes CDR1 SQVTM and CDR2 ANQGSEA. The junction had 4 bases not matched to a gene; V was cut back by 6 bases and J by 3 bases. This CDR3 is built from 13 residues. The CDR3 DNA reads as TGCAGCGTCGGGCGGGAGTACACCGGGGAGCTGTTTTTT. This gives the protein CSVGREYTGELFF.

This clonotype has ten or more counts. The genes are TRBV2 and TRBJ2-7; 10 bases map to TRBD2. Unmatched junction bases numbered 6, after V lost 6 bases and J lost 4 bases. Germline V gene data show CDR1 as SNHLY and CDR2 as FYNNEI. This CDR3 is built from 14 residues. This CDR3 is CASSLEAGGYEQYF. CDR3 sequence (DNA): TGTGCCAGCAGCCTCGAAGCGGGAGGGTACGAGCAGTACTTC.

This clonotype has more than one count but fewer than ten. The CDR3 protein is CAISERLGTGYYGYTF. For the CDR3, the DNA is TGTGCCATCAGTGAAAGGTTGGGGACAGGGTACTATGGCTACACCTTC. The J gene is TRBJ1-2, the V gene TRBV10-3, with 9 bases identical to TRBD1. V lost 3 bases, J lost 3 bases, and 8 bases stayed unmatched. This CDR3 region has 16 residues. Germline V gives CDR1 ENHRY, CDR2 SYGVKD.

This clonotype turned up a few times. This chain connects TRBV6-1 to TRBJ1-5, with a weak D call TRBD1 (6 bases). CDR1 and CDR2 from the germline V gene are MNHNS and SASEGT. V lost 5 bases to trimming and J lost 0 bases, with 11 bases between them. This CDR3 is 15 amino acids long. The DNA for the CDR3 is TGTGCCAGCAGTCGTAACAGGGATAGCAATCAGCCCCAGCATTTT. It is translated as CASSRNRDSNQPQHF.